Below, 2 T cell receptor beta chains from the same sample are listed, as sequenced in a study of blood T cell repertoires in COVID-19. Sequencing used immunoSEQ multiplex PCR; TCRdb keeps in-frame clones, though not all of them. The sample shows some 56,000 clones, around 80% of them seen only once. Source material: peripheral blood. The origin of the receptors is a woman older than 75 with acute or convalescent COVID-19.

There are a few counts of this clone. V and J are TRBV19 and TRBJ1-5; D may be TRBD1 (6 bases). In germline, CDR1 is LNHDA, CDR2 SQIVND (reference sequence). The CDR3 totals 17 residues. Trimming removed 1 base at V and 0 bases at J, with 13 bases between. The CDR3 reads CASSIGSGALSNQPQHF. CDR3 coding DNA: TGTGCCAGTAGTATAGGTTCAGGGGCCCTTAGCAATCAGCCCCAGCATTTT.

The V gene is TRBV28, the J gene TRBJ1-2, with TRBD1 as a possible D gene (6 bases). The CDR3 totals 14 residues. Between the trimmed V and J ends, which lost 6 bases and 5 bases, there was a span of 16 bases. Germline CDR1 and CDR2: MDHEN and SYDVKM. The CDR3 DNA reads TGTGCCAGCAGGCCGGGACAAGCTGCTTATGGCTACACCTTC. Translated, it gives CASRPGQAAYGYTF.